The T cell receptor (beta chain) described here comes from a study of vaccination and CD4 T cells after COVID-19. The CDR3 totals 14 residues. Losses at the gene ends were 4 bases for V and 2 bases for J; bases not matched to a gene: 5. The germline CDR1 and CDR2 sequences are SGHRS and YFSETQ. The assay that was used to sequence DNA from cultured CD4+ T cells was the Oncomine TCR Beta short-read assay. TCRdb reprocessed the PCR reads with MiXCR, giving one entry per CDR3 protein. The top ten clones hold approximately 11% of a sample with some 20,000 distinct CDR3 sequences, around a quarter of them seen once. This clonotype was seen more than once but under ten times. Its antigen is not known. Treatment noted: approximately 11-day PBMC culture with coronavirus spike peptide pools or control peptides (ViraFEST assay).

The clonotype originates from a human donor with COVID-19. Sample: cultured CD4+ T cells from blood. The chain joins TRBV5-1 to TRBJ1-1, with 7 bases aligning to TRBD1. CDR3 nucleotide sequence: TGCGCCAGCAGCCCCGGGACAGCAAACACTGAAGCTTTCTTT. This translates into CASSPGTANTEAFF.